The sample holds many counts of the clone carrying this T cell receptor beta chain. Authors of the study amplified TCR beta CDR3 regions from RNA transcripts. The HTBI set primed first-round TCR CDR3 RT-PCR. TCRdb re-called the multiplex PCR reads through MiXCR, storing one row per CDR3 protein. The table includes about 200,000 distinct CDR3 sequences, around 16% detected once. This sample was included in a study of T cells in Graves' hyperthyroidism and ophthalmopathy. V dropped 5 bases and J dropped 4 bases, with 16 bases sitting between them. The CDR3 consists of 15 residues. The germline V gene encodes CDR1 MNHNS and CDR2 SASEGT.

The V and J genes are TRBV6-1 and TRBJ2-3, with D possibly matching TRBD2 (5 bases). The source of this sequence is a woman between 50 and 59 years old with Graves' hyperthyroidism. Sequencing used blood. Written as DNA, the CDR3 is TGTGCCAGCAGTCTAGCCGGGTATATCCCAGATACGCAGTATTTT. This sequence encodes CASSLAGYIPDTQYF.